Listed here is a single TCR beta chain. Antigen unknown. The junction and the germline gene differ at one end; a read error may be behind it. This record belongs to a study of tumor and adjacent non-tumor tissue in lung cancer. Study as a whole: The cohort had approximately 12 adenocarcinoma, 2 squamous cell and 1 small cell patients.

The library came from three nested PCR rounds adapted from ARM-PCR protocols. From the multiplex PCR reads, TCRdb called clonotypes with MiXCR, one entry per CDR3 protein. The table records approximately 120,000 distinct CDR3 sequences, 60% to 65% of them present only once. No cell sorting was done before RNA was extracted from the tissue. The normal lung tissue was taken more than 3 cm from the tumor edge. Overall study results and limits: Tumor repertoires had a smaller top 100 clone share than normal lung. TCR diversity was significantly greater in tumor than normal lung tissue.

This CDR3 spans 15 amino acids. The germline V gene encodes CDR1 SGHNT and CDR2 YENEEA. Sample: distant non-tumor lung tissue. This rearrangement joins TRBV11-3 to TRBJ1-1; perhaps TRBD1 as D (5 bases). The receptor was isolated from a man aged 55 to 69 with non-small cell lung cancer. The CDR3 region is CTSSLEGTVNTEAFF. In DNA form, the CDR3 reads TGTACCAGCAGCTTAGAAGGGACGGTGAACACCGAAGCTTTCTTT.